Reported below is one T cell receptor (beta chain). This specimen comes from a study of control samples from healthy donors and cancer patients. Measured with immunoSEQ multiplex PCR; TCRdb has only the in-frame clones, and not every one. Seen here are around 200,000 clones, around 91% observed once, and the top ten hold about 1.6%. Sample: blood. This sequence originates from a woman aged 30 to 39 in good health.

CDR3 coding DNA: TGTGCCAGCAGGGGGCTCGAGCAGTACTTC. Translating gives CASRGLEQYF. The chain has TRBV27 and TRBJ2-7; TRBD1 might be the D (5 bases). The germline V gene encodes CDR1 MNHEY and CDR2 SMNVEV (reference sequence). There are 10 residues in the CDR3. Trimming left V 6 bases short and J 6 bases short, with 6 bases between.